A selection of T cell receptor beta chains follows, all from one sample in a study of blood T cell repertoires in COVID-19. Sequenced by immunoSEQ multiplex PCR; TCRdb stores in-frame clones only, minus some. The sample lists around 62,000 clones, approximately 90% occurring once. Sequenced material: peripheral blood. The receptors originated from a man between 60 and 75 years old with acute or convalescent COVID-19. Both conserved end residues are part of each CDR3. The order of the fields is V gene, J gene, D gene, clone size, CDR3 DNA, CDR3 protein. The D gene is left open where the match is weak. Not every row has a clone size; where given, it reads once, few, many or a size class.

v_call: TRBV5-1
j_call: TRBJ2-1
d_call: TRBD2
clone_size: -
cdr3_nt: TGCGCCAGCAGCCGGCGACTAGCGGAGGGGGGGAATGAGCAGTTCTTC
cdr3_aa: CASSRRLAEGGNEQFF

v_call: TRBV18
j_call: TRBJ2-7
d_call: TRBD1
clone_size: -
cdr3_nt: TGTGCCAGCTCACCTGATAAGGACAGGGTGTCCGAGCAGTACTTC
cdr3_aa: CASSPDKDRVSEQYF

v_call: TRBV4-1
j_call: TRBJ1-4
d_call: TRBD1
clone_size: few
cdr3_nt: TGCGCCAGCAGGGAAACCGGGACAGGGGCTGAAAAACTGTTTTTT
cdr3_aa: CASRETGTGAEKLFF

v_call: TRBV7-9
j_call: TRBJ2-1
d_call: -
clone_size: -
cdr3_nt: TGTGCCAGCAGCTCCAGGGGAGCCGGCCCCTACAATGAGCAGTTCTTC
cdr3_aa: CASSSRGAGPYNEQFF

v_call: TRBV7-8
j_call: TRBJ1-6
d_call: TRBD1
clone_size: few
cdr3_nt: TGTGCCAGCAGCTTAGGTGGACAGGGTTCACCCCTCCACTTT
cdr3_aa: CASSLGGQGSPLHF

v_call: TRBV5-1
j_call: TRBJ2-7
d_call: TRBD1
clone_size: -
cdr3_nt: TGCGCCAGCAGCTCGGAGGGACAGGGGGCGTTTGTGGTCGACGAGCAGTACTTC
cdr3_aa: CASSSEGQGAFVVDEQYF

v_call: TRBV11-2
j_call: TRBJ2-2
d_call: TRBD2
clone_size: -
cdr3_nt: TGTGCCAGCAGCTTAATACTTCGGACTAGCGGGAGCCCCGGGGAGCTGTTTTTT
cdr3_aa: CASSLILRTSGSPGELFF

v_call: TRBV30
j_call: TRBJ1-2
d_call: -
clone_size: -
cdr3_nt: TGTGCCTGGAGTGATTCAGTTGGCTACACCTTC
cdr3_aa: CAWSDSVGYTF

v_call: TRBV10-3
j_call: TRBJ1-2
d_call: -
clone_size: -
cdr3_nt: TGTGCCATCAGTGAGTCGGTGGACAGTAATGGCTACACCTTC
cdr3_aa: CAISESVDSNGYTF

v_call: TRBV28
j_call: TRBJ2-5
d_call: -
clone_size: -
cdr3_nt: TGTGCCAGCAGTTCCGCGGAGACCCAGTACTTC
cdr3_aa: CASSSAETQYF

v_call: TRBV19
j_call: TRBJ1-1
d_call: TRBD1
clone_size: once
cdr3_nt: TGTGCCACTTTACAGGGGCCCATGAACACTGAAGCTTTCTTT
cdr3_aa: CATLQGPMNTEAFF

v_call: TRBV5-1
j_call: TRBJ2-7
d_call: -
clone_size: -
cdr3_nt: TGCGCCAGCAGCCCCTCGGCAGGGACCTACGAGCAGTACTTC
cdr3_aa: CASSPSAGTYEQYF

v_call: TRBV9
j_call: TRBJ2-1
d_call: -
clone_size: -
cdr3_nt: TGTGCCCGGTTAACTAGCCGCCCTTACAATGAGCAGTTCTTC
cdr3_aa: CARLTSRPYNEQFF

v_call: TRBV3-1/TRBV3-2
j_call: TRBJ2-2
d_call: TRBD1
clone_size: -
cdr3_nt: TGTGCCAGCAGTGACGGGACAGGGCTGGACACCGGGGAGCTGTTTTTT
cdr3_aa: CASSDGTGLDTGELFF

v_call: TRBV9
j_call: TRBJ2-7
d_call: -
clone_size: -
cdr3_nt: TGTGCCAGCAGCGTCGGCGGGACGTCCTCGGTCTACGAGCAGTACTTC
cdr3_aa: CASSVGGTSSVYEQYF

v_call: TRBV11-3
j_call: TRBJ1-3
d_call: TRBD1
clone_size: once
cdr3_nt: TGTGCCAGCAGCTTAGATGGGGGACAGCGCTCTGGAAACACCATATATTTT
cdr3_aa: CASSLDGGQRSGNTIYF

v_call: TRBV11-3
j_call: TRBJ2-3
d_call: TRBD2
clone_size: -
cdr3_nt: TGTGCCAGCAGCTCAAAGCGGGAGGCGCCTTGGGATACGCAGTATTTT
cdr3_aa: CASSSKREAPWDTQYF

v_call: TRBV19
j_call: TRBJ1-2
d_call: -
clone_size: -
cdr3_nt: TGTGCCAGTAGTATAGACCATGGACAGTCTCCCATCTTGGGAGGCTACACCTTC
cdr3_aa: CASSIDHGQSPILGGYTF

v_call: TRBV19
j_call: TRBJ1-5
d_call: TRBD1
clone_size: -
cdr3_nt: TGTGCCGGAGGGACAGACCGGGACGGCGGCGATCAGCCCCAGCATTTT
cdr3_aa: CAGGTDRDGGDQPQHF

v_call: TRBV6-5
j_call: TRBJ2-5
d_call: TRBD1
clone_size: -
cdr3_nt: TGTGCCAGCCAAGGGACAGGCAATGGGATAGAGACCCAGTACTTC
cdr3_aa: CASQGTGNGIETQYF

v_call: TRBV7-8
j_call: TRBJ2-5
d_call: -
clone_size: -
cdr3_nt: TGTGCCAGCAGCTTTAGCCGAGAGACCCAGTACTTC
cdr3_aa: CASSFSRETQYF

v_call: TRBV24-1
j_call: TRBJ2-5
d_call: -
clone_size: once
cdr3_nt: TGTGCCACCAGTGATTTGACCGAGGAGACCCAGTACTTC
cdr3_aa: CATSDLTEETQYF

v_call: TRBV9
j_call: TRBJ1-2
d_call: TRBD1
clone_size: -
cdr3_nt: TGTGCCAGCAGACCTACAGGGGTGGGCGGCTACACCTTC
cdr3_aa: CASRPTGVGGYTF

v_call: TRBV25-1
j_call: TRBJ2-2
d_call: TRBD2
clone_size: -
cdr3_nt: TGTGCCAGCAGAGGGACTAGCGGGAGTTCCGGGGAGCTGTTTTTT
cdr3_aa: CASRGTSGSSGELFF

v_call: TRBV28
j_call: TRBJ1-5
d_call: -
clone_size: -
cdr3_nt: TGTGCCAGCAGGGAACAGCAAAATCAGCCCCAGCATTTT
cdr3_aa: CASREQQNQPQHF

v_call: TRBV6-1
j_call: TRBJ2-1
d_call: TRBD2
clone_size: -
cdr3_nt: TGTGCCAGCAGTGATAGACTAGCGGTCTACAATGAGCAGTTCTTC
cdr3_aa: CASSDRLAVYNEQFF

v_call: TRBV9
j_call: TRBJ2-1
d_call: TRBD2
clone_size: -
cdr3_nt: TGTGCCAGCACTGGGGGGGTGCACAATGAGCAGTTCTTC
cdr3_aa: CASTGGVHNEQFF

v_call: TRBV19
j_call: TRBJ1-5
d_call: -
clone_size: -
cdr3_nt: TGTGCCAGTAGTTCCAGGGGTCAGCCCCAGCATTTT
cdr3_aa: CASSSRGQPQHF

v_call: TRBV6-4
j_call: TRBJ1-5
d_call: -
clone_size: -
cdr3_nt: TGTGCCAGCAGCTCGGGACTGGGCAATCAGCCCCAGCATTTT
cdr3_aa: CASSSGLGNQPQHF

v_call: TRBV6-6
j_call: TRBJ1-1
d_call: -
clone_size: -
cdr3_nt: TGTGCCAGCAGTTACTTTGTGGGTGAGGAGACTGAAGCTTTCTTT
cdr3_aa: CASSYFVGEETEAFF

v_call: TRBV6-5
j_call: TRBJ1-2
d_call: -
clone_size: -
cdr3_nt: TGTGCCAGCAGTTACGGCGGGGCTGGCTACACCTTC
cdr3_aa: CASSYGGAGYTF

v_call: TRBV6-5
j_call: TRBJ1-3
d_call: -
clone_size: few
cdr3_nt: TGTGCCACCAAACCGCAGGGGTTTTATGGAAACACCATATATTTT
cdr3_aa: CATKPQGFYGNTIYF

v_call: TRBV6-2/TRBV6-3
j_call: TRBJ1-5
d_call: TRBD1
clone_size: -
cdr3_nt: TGTGCCAGCAGTTACCAGACAGGGGTGGGCCCCGATGATCAGCCCCAGCATTTT
cdr3_aa: CASSYQTGVGPDDQPQHF

v_call: TRBV6-2/TRBV6-3
j_call: TRBJ2-2
d_call: TRBD2
clone_size: -
cdr3_nt: TGTGCCAGCAGTTACTCGAGGGTCGCCCATAGCGGGCCGAACACCGGGGAGCTGTTTTTT
cdr3_aa: CASSYSRVAHSGPNTGELFF

v_call: TRBV9
j_call: TRBJ1-2
d_call: TRBD1
clone_size: -
cdr3_nt: TGTGCCAGCAGCGTAGCAGGGGGCGAGATTTATGGCTACACCTTC
cdr3_aa: CASSVAGGEIYGYTF

v_call: TRBV19
j_call: TRBJ1-6
d_call: -
clone_size: -
cdr3_nt: TGTGCCAGTAGTACCACAGATAATTCACCCCTCCACTTT
cdr3_aa: CASSTTDNSPLHF

v_call: TRBV28
j_call: TRBJ1-1
d_call: TRBD1
clone_size: -
cdr3_nt: TGTGCCAGCAGTTCTCAGGGGGTTAGCACTGAAGCTTTCTTT
cdr3_aa: CASSSQGVSTEAFF

v_call: TRBV28
j_call: TRBJ1-5
d_call: -
clone_size: -
cdr3_nt: TGTGCCAGCAGGGAAACCGACAGGCGCAATCAGCCCCAGCATTTT
cdr3_aa: CASRETDRRNQPQHF

v_call: TRBV11-3
j_call: TRBJ2-5
d_call: TRBD2
clone_size: few
cdr3_nt: TGTGCCAGCAGCCCTAGGCGGGGGTCAGAGACCCAGTACTTC
cdr3_aa: CASSPRRGSETQYF

v_call: TRBV29-1
j_call: TRBJ1-1
d_call: -
clone_size: -
cdr3_nt: TGCAGCGTGTCAGAGAACACTGAAGCTTTCTTT
cdr3_aa: CSVSENTEAFF

v_call: TRBV9
j_call: TRBJ1-2
d_call: -
clone_size: -
cdr3_nt: TGTGCCAGCAGCGTAGGCGCGGGGGGCGGCTATGGCTACACCTTC
cdr3_aa: CASSVGAGGGYGYTF

v_call: TRBV6-2/TRBV6-3
j_call: TRBJ1-2
d_call: -
clone_size: -
cdr3_nt: TGTGCCAGCAGTTACCAGGAGTCGGGGGACTATGGCTACACCTTC
cdr3_aa: CASSYQESGDYGYTF

v_call: TRBV4-3
j_call: TRBJ2-7
d_call: TRBD2
clone_size: -
cdr3_nt: TGCGCCAGCAGCGAGGGACTAGCGGGAGTCGAGCAGTACTTC
cdr3_aa: CASSEGLAGVEQYF

v_call: TRBV18
j_call: TRBJ2-5
d_call: -
clone_size: -
cdr3_nt: TGTGCCAGCTCACTGGACAGTCTAGAGACCCAGTACTTC
cdr3_aa: CASSLDSLETQYF

v_call: TRBV11-2
j_call: TRBJ2-7
d_call: -
clone_size: medium-sized
cdr3_nt: TGTGCCAGCAGCTCCTTGCGTTTCGGGTACGAGCAGTACTTC
cdr3_aa: CASSSLRFGYEQYF

v_call: TRBV7-9
j_call: TRBJ2-5
d_call: TRBD1
clone_size: once
cdr3_nt: TGTGCCAGCAGCCGTCAGACAGGGTTCGGGGAGACCCAGTACTTC
cdr3_aa: CASSRQTGFGETQYF

v_call: TRBV7-2
j_call: TRBJ2-3
d_call: -
clone_size: -
cdr3_nt: TGTGCCAGCAGCTCACTATTAAACACAGATACGCAGTATTTT
cdr3_aa: CASSSLLNTDTQYF

v_call: TRBV9
j_call: TRBJ1-2
d_call: TRBD1
clone_size: -
cdr3_nt: TGTGCCAGCAACCGACAGGGGGCGGGCTATGGCTACACCTTC
cdr3_aa: CASNRQGAGYGYTF

v_call: TRBV27
j_call: TRBJ2-7
d_call: TRBD1
clone_size: -
cdr3_nt: TGTGCCAGCAGTGTCAGACAGGGTTCCTACGAGCAGTACTTC
cdr3_aa: CASSVRQGSYEQYF

v_call: TRBV9
j_call: TRBJ2-1
d_call: TRBD2
clone_size: -
cdr3_nt: TGTGCCAGCAGCCCTTGGGGGGTAGCGGGGTACAATGAGCAGTTCTTC
cdr3_aa: CASSPWGVAGYNEQFF

v_call: TRBV7-3
j_call: TRBJ2-1
d_call: TRBD1
clone_size: -
cdr3_nt: TGTGCCAGCAGCTTAACACCTACCGGGACAGGGGGTCATGAGCAGTTCTTC
cdr3_aa: CASSLTPTGTGGHEQFF

v_call: TRBV30
j_call: TRBJ1-4
d_call: -
clone_size: -
cdr3_nt: TGTGCCTGGAGTGTACCCCTCGGGGGGCCTAATGAAAAACTGTTTTTT
cdr3_aa: CAWSVPLGGPNEKLFF

v_call: TRBV6-6
j_call: TRBJ2-7
d_call: -
clone_size: -
cdr3_nt: TGTGCCAGCAACAGGGTAGCCGAAGGCCCCACCGAGCAGTACTTC
cdr3_aa: CASNRVAEGPTEQYF

v_call: TRBV18
j_call: TRBJ1-2
d_call: -
clone_size: few
cdr3_nt: TGTGCCAGCTCACCGGAGGGGGGGCTCAACTATGGCTACACCTTC
cdr3_aa: CASSPEGGLNYGYTF

v_call: TRBV6-2/TRBV6-3
j_call: TRBJ2-7
d_call: TRBD1
clone_size: once
cdr3_nt: TGTGCCAGCAGTACTACAGGGGGGTCGACCGGGGAGTACTTC
cdr3_aa: CASSTTGGSTGEYF

v_call: TRBV11-3
j_call: TRBJ2-7
d_call: -
clone_size: -
cdr3_nt: TGTGCCAGCAGCTTAGAACGGGACACCTACGAGCAGTACTTC
cdr3_aa: CASSLERDTYEQYF

v_call: TRBV5-1
j_call: TRBJ2-1
d_call: -
clone_size: -
cdr3_nt: TGCGCCAGCAGCTTACAGGGTTTAGGGGGCAATGAGCAGTTCTTC
cdr3_aa: CASSLQGLGGNEQFF

v_call: TRBV7-2
j_call: TRBJ1-5
d_call: -
clone_size: -
cdr3_nt: TGTGCCAGCAGCTTAGACAGGATCAATCAGCCCCAGCATTTT
cdr3_aa: CASSLDRINQPQHF

v_call: TRBV19
j_call: TRBJ2-7
d_call: TRBD1
clone_size: few
cdr3_nt: TGTGCCAGTAGAGACAGGGACTACGAGCAGTACTTC
cdr3_aa: CASRDRDYEQYF

v_call: TRBV7-2
j_call: TRBJ2-3
d_call: TRBD1
clone_size: -
cdr3_nt: TGTGCCAGCAGCTTAGAGACAGGGACAGATACGCAGTATTTT
cdr3_aa: CASSLETGTDTQYF